This TCR beta chain is from a study of tumor-infiltrating lymphocytes in primary liver carcinoma. As for the study in general: Patients included men and women of 30 to 69 years. Study-wide points: Since sampling was bulk and unsorted, CD4+ and CD8+ repertoires were not compared. Tumor-adjacent and tumor-blood pairs showed less overlap than tumor region pairs.

Germline DNA was extracted too, while blood RNA derived from unsorted whole blood. Patients carried chronic HBV infection without prior treatment. Comment on this clonotype: The antigen remains undetermined.

A constant-region primer served to make TCR beta cDNA from around 500 ng total RNA. For TCR beta, libraries were produced by three nested multiplex PCR rounds using slightly modified ARM-PCR. TCRdb recomputed calls from the multiplex PCR reads with MiXCR, one row per CDR3 protein. This sample has hundreds of thousands of distinct CDR3 sequences, with over 55% found just once. Material for sequencing was peripheral blood. The TCR originated in a middle-aged man with primary liver carcinoma and hepatitis B virus infection.

In DNA, the CDR3 is TGTGCCAGCAGTTTGGTGGCGGGAGGGGGAGATACGCAGTATTTT. Amino acid sequence: CASSLVAGGGDTQYF. The chain carries TRBV12-3 or TRBV12-4 and TRBJ2-3; 9 positions match TRBD2. V lost 3 bases, J lost 5 bases, and 6 bases stayed unmatched. The CDR3 contains 15 residues.